This T cell receptor beta chain was obtained from a study of blood T cell repertoires in COVID-19. Study in general: Sources were T cells, B-cell-depleted T cells, or PBMCs; the material itself was cDNA or gDNA.

Here immunoSEQ multiplex PCR was the method, and the copy in TCRdb shows in-frame clones only, minus some. Of about 150,000 clones in the sample, 87% were seen once. V was pared by 6 bases and J by 8 bases, with 9 bases of the junction left unmatched. This CDR3 is 16 amino acids long. Looked up from germline, CDR1 is SGHTA and CDR2 is FQGNSA. The rearrangement links TRBV7-2 to TRBJ2-3; TRBD2 matches 15 bases. The source material was peripheral blood. The receptor's source is a man aged 80 or over with acute or convalescent COVID-19. The CDR3: CASSSGLAGGRGTQYF. CDR3 coding DNA: TGTGCCAGCAGTTCCGGACTAGCGGGGGGGCGGGGTACGCAGTATTTT.